This entry describes one TCR beta chain. The CDR3 consists of 15 residues. Germline trimming cut 1 base from V and 6 bases from J; bases unmatched to any gene: 8. Germline V CDR1 and CDR2: SEHNR, FQNEAQ (reference sequence). This record comes from a study of patients and donors after allogeneic stem cell transplantation. TCRdb called the RT-PCR reads again in MiXCR, with one record for every CDR3 protein. This sample has about a million distinct CDR3 sequences, with more than 15% found just once. V is TRBV7-9 and J is TRBJ1-1; 7 positions agree with TRBD1. Sequenced input: blood, either unsorted or a sorted T cell fraction (not recorded which). The clonotype was recovered from a human donor who was either an allogeneic HSCT recipient or a stem cell or donor lymphocyte infusion donor (not recorded which). It is not recorded whose cells these are; they may come from a transplant donor. CDR3 nucleotides: TGTGCCAGCAGCTTAGTAGTGACAGGGAATGCTGAAGCTTTCTTT. It is translated as CASSLVVTGNAEAFF.